The TCR beta chain described here comes from a study of T cell responses to AZD1222 COVID-19 vaccine. At the level of the study: Pooled samples include second doses given at about 4 or 12 weeks.

Study-level points and caveats: The donor group comprised mostly white British people and more females; the analysis possibly underestimated clonal diversity. The breadth and depth of Spike-specific TCRs increased once two AZD1222 doses had been given.

Sequenced by immunoSEQ multiplex PCR; TCRdb stores in-frame clones only, minus some. The sample yields more than 110,000 clones, approximately 90% seen once. This CDR3 is 12 amino acids long. The ends were cut back, 5 bases at V and 3 bases at J, with 7 bases in the middle. Looked up from germline, CDR1 is MDHEN and CDR2 is SYDVKM. On this clone itself: Antigen specificity is unknown.

The sequenced sample was peripheral blood, obtained on day 0 of AZD1222 vaccination. This sequence was found in an adult in good health. The chain recombines TRBV28 with TRBJ2-5; D remains ambiguous. This chain's CDR3 is CASSTVEETQYF. In DNA, the CDR3 is TGTGCCAGCAGTACCGTGGAAGAGACCCAGTACTTC.